The 30 T cell receptor beta chains in this list originate from one sample, sequenced in a study of neurological immune-mediated disorders. TCRdb fed the 5' RACE reads into MiXCR, producing one record per CDR3 protein. There are under 70,000 distinct CDR3 sequences in the sample; more than 20% occur only once, and about 4.5% lies in the top ten. Regarding time point: technical triplicate 2. Material for sequencing was PBMCs. These receptor sequences come from a man aged 55-75 years with HTLV-1-associated myelopathy (HAM/TSP).

This clonotype came up many times. The chain joins TRBV27 to TRBJ2-2; possibly TRBD1 for D (6 bases). Germline V gene lookup returns CDR1 MNHEY and CDR2 SMNVEV (reference sequence). This CDR3 contains 13 residues. V lost 5 bases and J 7 bases, leaving 11 bases between the germline ends. In DNA form, the CDR3 reads TGTGCCAGCAGTGTACAGGGTAACGGGGAGCTGTTTTTT. Encoded protein: CASSVQGNGELFF.

This clonotype has ten or more counts. This chain links TRBV5-8 with TRBJ2-1; 15 positions agree with TRBD2. V trimming: 3 bases; J trimming: 9 bases; junction bases outside the gene matches: 4. The CDR3 runs 15 residues. Germline values: CDR1 SGHTS, CDR2 YDEGEE. Written as DNA, the CDR3 is TGTGCCAGCAGCTCCGGGACTAGCGGGAGGAGTGAGCAGTTCTTC. It encodes CASSSGTSGRSEQFF.

The rearrangement links TRBV5-1 to TRBJ2-3; 12 bases fit TRBD1. Germline trimming cut 4 bases from V and 6 bases from J; bases unmatched to any gene: 12. CDR1 SGHRS and CDR2 YFSETQ come from the germline V gene. There are 17 residues in the CDR3. Here the CDR3 reads CASSPHGTGGLADTQYF. CDR3 sequence (DNA): TGCGCCAGCAGCCCACACGGGACAGGGGGCTTAGCCGATACGCAGTATTTT.

Ten or more counts support this clonotype. The CDR3: CASSLRGRSSYNEQFF. In DNA form, the CDR3 reads TGTGCCAGCAGTTTGAGGGGGCGCAGCTCCTACAATGAGCAGTTCTTC. This chain connects TRBV6-5 to TRBJ2-1; 7 bases line up with TRBD1. CDR1 MNHEY and CDR2 SVGAGI come from the germline V gene. The V gene end was trimmed by 4 bases and the J gene end by 0 bases; junction bases not matched to a gene: 6. The CDR3 is 16 residues long.

The chain has TRBV4-1 and TRBJ2-2; 7 positions agree with TRBD1. Germline lookup yields CDR1 MGHRA and CDR2 YSYEKL. There are 16 residues in the CDR3. V was clipped by 0 bases and J by 6 bases; unmatched bases: 7. This chain's CDR3 is CASSQDAQGVAGELFF. The CDR3 DNA follows: TGCGCCAGCAGCCAAGATGCGCAGGGGGTGGCCGGGGAGCTGTTTTTT.

With regard to this clonotype: No conserved phenylalanine or tryptophan is present at the end of the CDR3, so a read error is the likely explanation. The chain has TRBV12-3 or TRBV12-4 and TRBJ1-5; D unclear. CDR3 length: 14 residues. Trimming left V 2 bases short and J 2 bases short, with 7 bases between. CDR3 sequence reads: CASSLRQGNQPQHI. The CDR3 DNA follows: TGTGCCAGCAGTTTAAGGCAGGGCAATCAGCCCCAGCATATT.

At least ten counts were recorded for this clonotype. The chain uses TRBV3-1 and TRBJ2-2; D perhaps matches TRBD2 (5 bases). Germline CDR1 and CDR2: LGHDT and YNNKEL (reference sequence). The CDR3 extends over 15 amino acids. With 0 bases removed from V and 2 bases from J, the gap between germline ends came to 7 bases. The chain's CDR3 is CASSQDRTNTGELFF. The DNA for the CDR3 is TGTGCCAGCAGCCAAGATAGGACTAACACCGGGGAGCTGTTTTTT.

This clonotype has ten or more counts. This rearrangement joins TRBV5-1 to TRBJ2-3; D is perhaps TRBD2 (6 bases). Germline V lookup: CDR1 SGHRS, CDR2 YFSETQ. The CDR3 contains 15 residues. Trimming stripped 2 bases from V and 2 bases from J, with 12 bases between. The chain's CDR3 is CASSLGTLTTDTQYF. CDR3 DNA: TGCGCCAGCAGCTTAGGGACTTTGACCACAGATACGCAGTATTTT. Filled out from reference TRBV5-1 and TRBJ2-3, the complete variable domain reads KAGVTQTPRYLIKTRGQQVTLSCSPISGHRSVSWYQQTPGQGLQFLFEYFSETQRNKGNFPGRFSGRQFSNSRSEMNVSTLELGDSALYLCASSLGTLTTDTQYFGPGTRLTVL.

V is TRBV7-6 and J is TRBJ2-5, with 10 bases lining up with TRBD2. This CDR3 contains 16 residues. The germline V gene has CDR1 SGHVS and CDR2 FNYEAQ. V shed 5 bases and J 0 bases; nucleotides not matched to a gene: 6. CDR3 DNA: TGTGCCAGCAGCAGACGGACTAGCGGAAACCAAGAGACCCAGTACTTC. Residues: CASSRRTSGNQETQYF.

There are many counts of this clonotype. This sequence joins TRBV25-1 and TRBJ1-4, with D maybe TRBD1 (5 bases). CDR3 length: 13 amino acids. V was clipped by 7 bases and J by 11 bases, with 17 bases between them. Germline CDR1 MGHDK, CDR2 SYGVNS. The CDR3 coding sequence is TGTGCCAGCATAAACCAGGGTCTCATTAAACTGTTTTTT. Encoded protein: CASINQGLIKLFF.

This clonotype has more than one count but fewer than ten. The V gene is TRBV14, the J gene TRBJ2-7; D is undetermined. The CDR3 is made up of 17 amino acids. Germline assignment: CDR1 SGHDN and CDR2 FVKESK. V was cut by 1 base and J by 2 bases, with 18 bases left in between. The DNA for the CDR3 is TGTGCCAGCAGCCAAGTTCCCGCTGGGCCAACAACCTACGAGCAGTACTTC. Its protein is CASSQVPAGPTTYEQYF. The variable domain in full, completed from reference TRBV14 and TRBJ2-7, reads EAGVTQFPSHSVIEKGQTVTLRCDPISGHDNLYWYRRVMGKEIKFLLHFVKESKQDESGMPNNRFLAERTGGTYSTLKVQPAELEDSGVYFCASSQVPAGPTTYEQYFGPGTRLTVT.

In this sample, this clonotype turned up many times. This rearrangement joins TRBV20-1 to TRBJ2-1, with 7 bases aligning to TRBD1. The junction had 5 bases not matched to a gene; V was cut back by 6 bases and J by 0 bases. The CDR3 sequence is 14 residues long. Germline CDR1 reads DFQATT; CDR2 reads SNEGSKA (reference sequence). The CDR3 spells CSAGQLSSYNEQFF. The DNA for the CDR3 is TGCAGTGCGGGACAGCTGAGCTCCTACAATGAGCAGTTCTTC.

The chain couples TRBV5-1 to TRBJ2-5; the D gene is possibly TRBD2 (6 bases). There are 15 residues in the CDR3. CDR1 is SGHRS and CDR2 is YFSETQ in the germline V gene. With 0 bases removed from V and 0 bases from J, the gap between germline ends came to 9 bases. CDR3 region: CASSLGGKDQETQYF. CDR3 nucleotide sequence: TGCGCCAGCAGCTTGGGCGGGAAAGACCAAGAGACCCAGTACTTC.

In this sample, this clonotype turned up many times. V usage is TRBV4-1 and J usage is TRBJ2-5; D might be TRBD1 (5 bases). The CDR3 sequence is 13 residues long. Germline V CDR1 and CDR2: MGHRA, YSYEKL. Trimming took off 5 bases at V and 5 bases at J, with 12 bases between the two ends. This CDR3 reads CASSLDRYETQYF. As DNA, the CDR3 is TGCGCCAGCAGCTTAGACAGATATGAGACCCAGTACTTC.

In this sample, this clonotype turned up many times. This chain joins TRBV20-1 and TRBJ1-1, with D unclear. V dropped 1 base and J dropped 5 bases, with 14 bases sitting between them. The CDR3 extends over 14 amino acids. Looked up from germline, CDR1 is DFQATT and CDR2 is SNEGSKA (reference sequence). DNA of the CDR3: TGCAGTGCTAGAGTCCCGGGCCAGCGGACTGAAGCTTTCTTT. Encoded protein: CSARVPGQRTEAFF.

This clonotype has ten or more counts. The chain carries TRBV29-1 and TRBJ1-1; D may be TRBD1 (5 bases). The CDR3 runs to 12 residues. CDR1 and CDR2 (germline): SQVTM, ANQGSEA. Trimming shortened V by 4 bases and J by 4 bases, and 10 bases separated the two germline ends. The CDR3 protein is CSVVGTVTEAFF. CDR3 in DNA: TGCAGCGTTGTAGGGACGGTCACTGAAGCTTTCTTT. The full variable domain, completed using reference TRBV29-1 and TRBJ1-1, is SAVISQKPSRDICQRGTSLTIQCQVDSQVTMMFWYRQQPGQSLTLIATANQGSEATYESGFVIDKFPISRPNLTFSTLTVSNMSPEDSSIYLCSVVGTVTEAFFGQGTRLTVV.

This clonotype was counted at least ten times. J is TRBJ1-5 and V is TRBV9; D gene unclear. Trimming shortened V by 0 bases and J by 2 bases, and 9 bases separated the two germline ends. The length of the CDR3 is 15 residues. Germline V gene sequence: CDR1 SGDLS, CDR2 YYNGEE. CDR3: CASSVDGYGNQPQHF. In DNA form, the CDR3 reads TGTGCCAGCAGCGTAGACGGGTACGGCAATCAGCCCCAGCATTTT. The variable domain in full, completed from reference TRBV9 and TRBJ1-5, reads DSGVTQTPKHLITATGQRVTLRCSPRSGDLSVYWYQQSLDQGLQFLIQYYNGEERAKGNILERFSAQQFPDLHSELNLSSLELGDSALYFCASSVDGYGNQPQHFGDGTRLSIL.

The chain employs TRBV20-1 and TRBJ2-1; 9 bases fit TRBD2. Trimming removed 3 bases from V and 5 bases from J; junction bases left unmatched: 5. Per the germline V gene, CDR1 is DFQATT and CDR2 is SNEGSKA (reference sequence). The CDR3 extends over 14 amino acids. DNA for the CDR3: TGCAGTGCTAGCAATAGCGGGAGAGACAATGAGCAGTTCTTC. This codes for CSASNSGRDNEQFF.

This clonotype was recorded many times. This chain joins TRBV29-1 and TRBJ2-3, with 16 bases aligning to TRBD2. The CDR3 spans 16 residues. V shed 7 bases and J 4 bases; nucleotides not matched to a gene: 8. The germline V gene has CDR1 SQVTM and CDR2 ANQGSEA. In DNA, the CDR3 is TGCAGCGCCGGGACTAGCGGGAGGGCCTGGGCAGATACGCAGTATTTT. Its translation: CSAGTSGRAWADTQYF.

This clonotype was counted at least ten times. V and J are TRBV7-2 and TRBJ2-1, with D maybe TRBD2 (6 bases). Germline V CDR1 and CDR2: SGHTA, FQGNSA. Trimming removed 5 bases from V and 7 bases from J, with 12 bases in between. The CDR3 spans 13 residues. The CDR3 bases are TGTGCCAGCAGCGATCCGGGACTGAATGAGCAGTTCTTC. It specifies CASSDPGLNEQFF.

Concerning this clonotype itself: An end of the junction differs from the germline gene, which may be a read error. This chain links TRBV7-2 with TRBJ2-7, with TRBD1 as a possible D gene (6 bases). The CDR3 totals 15 residues. Germline V lookup: CDR1 SGHTA, CDR2 FQGNSA. The CDR3 DNA is TGTGCCAGCAGCCACGAGGGTGGGGGCGACCTCCTTTCAGACTTC. Protein sequence: CASSHEGGGDLLSDF.

This clonotype was picked up many times. The genes are TRBV2 and TRBJ1-5, with unresolved D. Per germline, CDR1 SNHLY and CDR2 FYNNEI. The CDR3 consists of 13 residues. V was trimmed by 6 bases and J by 3 bases, leaving 9 bases between them. As DNA, the CDR3 is TGTGCCAGCAGGGAACAGATCAATCAGCCCCAGCATTTT. Amino acid sequence: CASREQINQPQHF.

This clonotype appeared many times. The chain couples TRBV5-1 to TRBJ2-7, with 11 bases matching TRBD1. The CDR3 sequence is 14 residues long. V was clipped by 2 bases and J by 4 bases; unmatched bases: 2. Germline values: CDR1 SGHRS, CDR2 YFSETQ. CDR3 in amino acids: CASSFRDRGYEQYF. CDR3 bases: TGCGCCAGCAGCTTCCGGGACAGGGGGTACGAGCAGTACTTC.

The rearrangement links TRBV5-4 to TRBJ1-2; 8 bases match TRBD1. The CDR3 runs to 15 residues. With 0 bases clipped from V and 2 bases from J, the junction kept 3 bases outside the gene matches. Looked up from germline, CDR1 is SGHNT and CDR2 is YYREEE (reference sequence). In DNA form, the CDR3 reads TGTGCCAGCAGCTTGGGTAACAGGGGGAACTATGGCTACACCTTC. Encoded protein: CASSLGNRGNYGYTF. Looking up the rest from reference TRBV5-4 and TRBJ1-2 gives the full variable domain: ETGVTQSPTHLIKTRGQQVTLRCSSQSGHNTVSWYQQALGQGPQFIFQYYREEENGRGNFPPRFSGLQFPNYSSELNVNALELDDSALYLCASSLGNRGNYGYTFGSGTRLTVV.

At least ten counts were recorded for this clonotype. The V call is TRBV5-1, the J call TRBJ2-1, with D possibly matching TRBD2 (5 bases). The V end lost 4 bases, the J end lost 6 bases, and 17 bases lay between the germline ends. Germline CDR1 is SGHRS and CDR2 is YFSETQ. CDR3 size: 15 residues. The CDR3 nucleotides read TGCGCCAGCAGCCAGTTAACTGGAGGCCTCAATGAGCAGTTCTTC. Its translation: CASSQLTGGLNEQFF.

This clonotype came up many times. The chain carries TRBV12-3 or TRBV12-4 and TRBJ2-1; D perhaps matches TRBD2 (6 bases). The CDR3 is made up of 14 amino acids. Trimming removed 2 bases at V and 10 bases at J, with 15 bases between. The CDR3 coding sequence is TGTGCCAGCAGTTTAACTAGCAGTACAGCGGAGCAGTTCTTC. It yields the protein CASSLTSSTAEQFF.

This clonotype was seen a handful of times. The rearrangement uses TRBV2 and TRBJ2-2; D gene unclear. CDR3 size: 12 residues. V lost 8 bases to trimming and J lost 2 bases, with 6 bases between them. Germline V gene lookup returns CDR1 SNHLY and CDR2 FYNNEI. The CDR3 bases are TGTGCCAGCCTTCTCAACACCGGGGAGCTGTTTTTT. Translated, it gives CASLLNTGELFF.

J is TRBJ2-4 and V is TRBV19; D is ambiguous. CDR1 is LNHDA, CDR2 SQIVND, per germline (reference sequence). The CDR3 runs to 12 residues. The V gene lost 5 bases and the J gene lost 6 bases, with 8 bases spanning the gap. CDR3 DNA: TGTGCCAGTAGTGCGGACCTAAACATTCAGTACTTC. This gives the protein CASSADLNIQYF.

This sequence joins TRBV20-1 and TRBJ2-7; D might be TRBD1 or TRBD2, each matching 6 bases. Germline assignment: CDR1 DFQATT and CDR2 SNEGSKA (reference sequence). The CDR3 spans 15 residues. V was cut by 5 bases and J by 3 bases, with 20 bases left in between. CDR3 nucleotides: TGCAGTGCTGCCACGACTAGGGGGGTGGTCTACGAGCAGTACTTC. Amino acid sequence: CSAATTRGVVYEQYF.

The gene calls are TRBV19 and TRBJ1-1; 7 bases align to TRBD1. The trim removed 5 bases at V and 3 bases at J, leaving 6 bases unmatched. The CDR3 has 14 amino acids. Germline lookup yields CDR1 LNHDA and CDR2 SQIVND (reference sequence). CDR3 nucleotides: TGTGCCAGTAGTGACAGGGTATTCGACACTGAAGCTTTCTTT. Its protein is CASSDRVFDTEAFF.